This T cell receptor beta chain was observed in a study of cytomegalovirus exposure and HLA in healthy donors. Findings and limits, study-wide: Later on, an analysis tied over 15,000 TCR beta sequences to HLA alleles at 0.05 false discovery rate. TCR beta chains numbering approximately 150 were designated cytomegalovirus-associated.

Per germline, CDR1 KGHSH and CDR2 LQKENI. V shed 3 bases and J shed 0 bases, with 18 bases lying between them. The length of the CDR3 is 19 residues. Researchers ran the PCR with 60 Vbeta and 13 Jbeta primers. Here immunoSEQ multiplex PCR was the method, and the copy in TCRdb shows in-frame clones only, minus some. The table lists about 160,000 clones, about 77% of them singletons, with approximately 1.4% in the top ten. Regarding this clone: Antigen unknown.

This rearrangement joins TRBV18 to TRBJ2-6; D perhaps matches TRBD2 (6 bases). The sequenced sample was PBMCs. The sequence came from a man aged 25-45 years in good health and CMV-seronegative. CDR3 sequence reads: CASSPMDASANSGANVLTF. CDR3 DNA: TGTGCCAGCTCACCCATGGATGCTAGCGCAAACTCTGGGGCCAACGTCCTGACTTTC.